The 32 T cell receptor beta chains below come from one sample, sequenced in a study of early T cells in non-severe SARS-CoV-2 infection. A single record per CDR3 protein comes from TCRdb applying MiXCR to the 5' RACE reads. The sample has tens of thousands of distinct CDR3 sequences; more than 14% are singletons. Sequencing used whole blood, obtained at baseline. These receptors were obtained from an adult who was a healthcare worker with PCR-confirmed SARS-CoV-2 infection or an uninfected control (not recorded which).

This clonotype has a count of ten or more. The rearrangement links TRBV27 to TRBJ2-7; 8 nucleotides align to TRBD1. V gave up 3 bases and J gave up 0 bases; unmatched junction bases: 7. The germline CDR1 and CDR2 sequences are MNHEY and SMNVEV (reference sequence). This CDR3 region has 16 residues. CDR3 amino acids: CASSFSTGDSSYEQYF. The CDR3 DNA follows: TGTGCCAGCAGTTTCTCGACAGGGGATAGCTCCTACGAGCAGTACTTC.

V gene TRBV2 combines with J gene TRBJ1-5; a possible D gene is TRBD1 (6 bases). The germline V gene encodes CDR1 SNHLY and CDR2 FYNNEI. CDR3 size: 15 residues. Trimming cost V 6 bases and J 1 base, with 13 bases left between them. Written as DNA, the CDR3 is TGTGCCAGCAGCACAGGGATTTCGAGCAATCAGCCCCAGCATTTT. It encodes CASSTGISSNQPQHF.

This clonotype showed up just once. The chain couples TRBV18 to TRBJ1-5, with unresolved D. Germline V gene sequence: CDR1 KGHSH, CDR2 LQKENI. V shed 5 bases and J shed 0 bases, with 11 bases lying between them. The CDR3 consists of 15 residues. This CDR3 is CASSSSGVSNQPQHF. The CDR3 DNA sequence: TGTGCCAGCTCATCCTCCGGCGTTAGCAATCAGCCCCAGCATTTT. Filled out from reference TRBV18 and TRBJ1-5, the complete variable domain reads NAGVMQNPRHLVRRRGQEARLRCSPMKGHSHVYWYRQLPEEGLKFMVYLQKENIIDESGMPKERFSAEFPKEGPSILRIQQVVRGDSAAYFCASSSSGVSNQPQHFGDGTRLSIL.

The chain recombines TRBV4-2 with TRBJ1-2; D not certain. Trimming removed 0 bases at V and 0 bases at J, with 11 bases between. The CDR3 has 16 residues. Per the germline V gene, CDR1 is LGHNA and CDR2 is YNFKEQ. CDR3 sequence (DNA): TGTGCCAGCAGCCAAGATCACCAGAGGGCTAACTATGGCTACACCTTC. Protein sequence: CASSQDHQRANYGYTF.

This clonotype was recorded a few times. The chain joins TRBV27 to TRBJ2-7, with unresolved D. CDR3 length equals 12 residues. Germline CDR1 is MNHEY and CDR2 is SMNVEV (reference sequence). V lost 8 bases to trimming and J lost 1 base, with 9 bases between them. CDR3 amino acids: CASGYQSYEQYF. Here the CDR3 DNA reads TGTGCCAGCGGCTATCAGTCCTACGAGCAGTACTTC.

This clonotype was seen ten or more times. V usage is TRBV29-1 and J usage is TRBJ2-3; D is perhaps TRBD2 (6 bases). Trimming took 3 bases from V and 6 from J, leaving 13 bases between them. Germline V gene sequence: CDR1 SQVTM, CDR2 ANQGSEA. The CDR3 covers 13 residues. CDR3 sequence reads: CSVDRGRADTQYF. The CDR3 DNA is TGCAGCGTTGATCGGGGGAGAGCCGATACGCAGTATTTT.

In this sample, this clonotype turned up a few times. In DNA, the CDR3 is TGCAGCGTTGGGGGCACTAGCGGGAGCCCTTCCTACAATGAGCAGTTCTTC. Its protein is CSVGGTSGSPSYNEQFF. The chain uses TRBV29-1 and TRBJ2-1; 11 bases match TRBD2. Germline V gene lookup returns CDR1 SQVTM and CDR2 ANQGSEA. V was clipped by 4 bases and J by 1 base; unmatched bases: 9. CDR3 length: 17 amino acids.

The chain joins TRBV29-1 to TRBJ2-1, with 7 bases identical to TRBD1. Trimming took 0 bases from V and 4 from J; bases not matched to a gene: 15. The length of the CDR3 is 18 residues. Germline V gene lookup returns CDR1 SQVTM and CDR2 ANQGSEA. CDR3 DNA sequence: TGCAGCGTTGAAGACCCCACGGGGACAGTTAGCCTATACAATGAGCAGTTCTTC. The encoded protein is CSVEDPTGTVSLYNEQFF.

This clonotype has more than one count but fewer than ten. The V call is TRBV5-1, the J call TRBJ2-1, with a tentative D call TRBD2 (5 bases). CDR3 length equals 15 residues. V shed 0 bases and J shed 10 bases, with 17 bases lying between them. Germline assignment: CDR1 SGHRS and CDR2 YFSETQ. The CDR3 DNA reads as TGCGCCAGCAGCTTGGGTGACTACTCGATTAGAGAGCAGTTCTTC. It encodes CASSLGDYSIREQFF.

This clonotype was found a few times. V gene TRBV7-3 combines with J gene TRBJ2-1, with TRBD1 as a possible D gene (6 bases). V dropped 5 bases and J dropped 6 bases, with 14 bases sitting between them. The CDR3 covers 14 residues. Germline values: CDR1 SGHTA, CDR2 FQGTGA. CDR3 in DNA: TGTGCCAGCAGCCCGCAACAGGGTGTCAATGAGCAGTTCTTC. Encoded protein: CASSPQQGVNEQFF.

A few counts support this clonotype. The chain's CDR3 is CSARVVGQGINEQFF. Written as DNA, the CDR3 is TGCAGTGCTAGAGTCGTCGGACAGGGAATTAATGAGCAGTTCTTC. V is TRBV20-1 and J is TRBJ2-1; 8 bases match TRBD1. The V gene end was trimmed by 1 base and the J gene end by 7 bases; junction bases not matched to a gene: 9. Germline loops: CDR1 DFQATT, CDR2 SNEGSKA (reference sequence). The CDR3 spans 15 residues.

This clonotype was counted between two and nine times. This chain connects TRBV6-5 to TRBJ2-7; weak D call: TRBD1 (6 bases). Between the trimmed V and J ends, which lost 2 bases and 3 bases, there was a span of 8 bases. This CDR3 spans 13 amino acids. Germline CDR1 MNHEY, CDR2 SVGAGI. This chain's CDR3 is CASSYDRNYEQYF. DNA for the CDR3: TGTGCCAGCAGTTACGACAGGAACTACGAGCAGTACTTC.

The gene calls are TRBV7-8 and TRBJ2-7; tentative D call: TRBD1 (6 bases). The CDR3 totals 15 residues. Germline V gene data show CDR1 as SGHVS and CDR2 as FQNEAQ. V gave up 4 bases and J gave up 1 base, with 14 bases separating them. The CDR3 DNA is TGTGCCAGCAGCTCCTTAGGGGGAGAGTCCTACGAGCAGTACTTC. It translates to CASSSLGGESYEQYF. The full variable domain, in which reference TRBV7-8 and TRBJ2-7 provide the parts outside the CDR3, is GAGVSQSPRYKVAKRGQDVALRCDPISGHVSLFWYQQALGQGPEFLTYFQNEAQLDKSGLPSDRFFAERPEGSVSTLKIQRTQQEDSAVYLCASSSLGGESYEQYFGPGTRLTVT.

This clonotype was detected many times. CDR3 bases: TGTGCCATCAGTCCAGCGGGAGATGAGCAGTTCTTC. Translated, it gives CAISPAGDEQFF. The chain employs TRBV10-3 and TRBJ2-1; TRBD2 matches at 8 bases. The CDR3 has 12 residues. CDR1 and CDR2 from the germline V gene are ENHRY and SYGVKD. V was clipped by 5 bases and J by 8 bases; unmatched bases: 2.

This clonotype was picked up a small number of times. V is TRBV12-3 or TRBV12-4 and J is TRBJ2-1; 9 bases fit TRBD2. The CDR3 has 14 residues. J was trimmed by 6 bases and V by 7 bases; bases with no gene match: 7. CDR3 DNA: TGTGCCAGCACCGTTAGCGGGAGTTCCAATGAGCAGTTCTTC. This gives the protein CASTVSGSSNEQFF.

The chain uses TRBV18 and TRBJ2-7, with D possibly being TRBD2 (6 bases). V lost 2 bases and J lost 7, with 15 bases in between. Looked up from germline, CDR1 is KGHSH and CDR2 is LQKENI. The CDR3 is 14 amino acids. For the CDR3, the DNA is TGTGCCAGCTCACCATGGCAGGGAGGCGAGGAGCAGTACTTC. Amino acids: CASSPWQGGEEQYF. The whole variable domain, remainder taken from reference TRBV18 and TRBJ2-7, is NAGVMQNPRHLVRRRGQEARLRCSPMKGHSHVYWYRQLPEEGLKFMVYLQKENIIDESGMPKERFSAEFPKEGPSILRIQQVVRGDSAAYFCASSPWQGGEEQYFGPGTRLTVT.

The table lists this clonotype with a few counts. The gene calls are TRBV29-1 and TRBJ2-1, with D perhaps TRBD2 (5 bases). CDR1 SQVTM and CDR2 ANQGSEA come from the germline V gene. Trimming removed 3 bases from V and 7 bases from J, with 13 bases in between. This CDR3 has 13 amino acids. The CDR3 DNA reads as TGCAGCGTTGAGGCCGGGGTCGGGAATGAGCAGTTCTTC. It translates to CSVEAGVGNEQFF.

The V call is TRBV29-1, the J call TRBJ2-1, with 10 bases matching TRBD2. The CDR3 extends over 10 amino acids. CDR1 and CDR2 from the germline V gene are SQVTM and ANQGSEA. After removal of 8 bases from V and 14 bases from J, the junction contained 6 bases not matched to a gene. The CDR3 loop is CSITSGIEFF. The CDR3 region has the DNA TGCAGCATTACTAGCGGGATTGAGTTCTTC.

The V and J genes are TRBV6-2 or TRBV6-3 and TRBJ1-1, with D possibly being TRBD1 (5 bases). Looked up from germline, CDR1 is MNHEY and CDR2 is SVGEGT. The CDR3 consists of 13 residues. With 2 bases removed from V and 3 bases from J, the gap between germline ends came to 7 bases. The CDR3 spells CASSYGGYTEAFF. The DNA of the CDR3 is TGTGCCAGCAGTTACGGGGGTTACACTGAAGCTTTCTTT.

The chain is built from TRBV20-1 and TRBJ2-2; 7 bases fit TRBD2. The germline CDR1 and CDR2 sequences are DFQATT and SNEGSKA (reference sequence). Trimming cost V 3 bases and J 4 bases; bases outside gene matches: 5. This CDR3 region has 14 residues. The CDR3 coding sequence is TGCAGTGCTAGCGAGGGGAGGGGCACCGGGGAGCTGTTTTTT. It encodes CSASEGRGTGELFF.

The chain combines TRBV3-1 with TRBJ1-1; D is uncertain. CDR1 is LGHDT, CDR2 YNNKEL, per germline (reference sequence). V shed 0 bases and J shed 5 bases, with 7 bases lying between them. The CDR3 is made up of 13 amino acids. CDR3 sequence: CASSQDRGTEAFF. The CDR3 DNA reads as TGTGCCAGCAGCCAAGATAGAGGGACTGAAGCTTTCTTT. Together with reference TRBV3-1 and TRBJ1-1, the CDR3 gives the full variable domain: DTAVSQTPKYLVTQMGNDKSIKCEQNLGHDTMYWYKQDSKKFLKIMFSYNNKELIINETVPNRFSPKSPDKAHLNLHINSLELGDSAVYFCASSQDRGTEAFFGQGTRLTVV.

This clonotype was detected only a few times. The chain combines TRBV29-1 with TRBJ1-1, with D uncertain. CDR1 is SQVTM, CDR2 ANQGSEA, per germline. V dropped 3 bases and J dropped 4 bases, with 15 bases sitting between them. CDR3 size: 14 residues. CDR3 protein: CSVEVGVAGTEAFF. CDR3 sequence (DNA): TGCAGCGTTGAGGTAGGCGTTGCGGGCACTGAAGCTTTCTTT.

This clonotype has a count of ten or more. CDR3 sequence (DNA): TGTGCCAGCAGTACCGGACAGGGCCTCGAGCAGTACTTC. It encodes CASSTGQGLEQYF. The chain recombines TRBV6-1 with TRBJ2-7; TRBD1 aligns across 8 bases. CDR1 is MNHNS, CDR2 SASEGT, per germline. After removal of 5 bases from V and 6 bases from J, the junction contained 6 bases not matched to a gene. There are 13 residues in the CDR3.

The table lists this clonotype with many counts. The rearrangement links TRBV20-1 to TRBJ2-5; D remains unclear. In germline, CDR1 is DFQATT, CDR2 SNEGSKA (reference sequence). V was clipped by 6 bases and J by 1 base, with 9 bases between them. The CDR3 totals 12 residues. CDR3 bases: TGCAGTGCCCCGGGCGCCCAAGAGACCCAGTACTTC. Translating it yields CSAPGAQETQYF.

V and J are TRBV11-2 and TRBJ2-7; D is possibly TRBD1 or TRBD2 (5 bases each). The CDR3 is made up of 14 amino acids. Per the germline V gene, CDR1 is SGHAT and CDR2 is FQNNGV. The germline V and J ends were trimmed by 1 base and 3 bases, with 10 bases remaining between them. This CDR3 is CASSLVGTNYEQYF. The CDR3 region has the DNA TGTGCCAGCAGCTTAGTCGGGACCAACTACGAGCAGTACTTC.

The sample holds many counts of this clonotype. The J gene is TRBJ1-5, the V gene TRBV28, with D perhaps TRBD1 (5 bases). CDR1 and CDR2 (germline): MDHEN, SYDVKM. This CDR3 has 14 amino acids. V lost 7 bases and J lost 6, with 16 bases in between. The CDR3 sequence: CASTPAGAGQPQHF. The CDR3 DNA reads as TGTGCCAGCACCCCCGCCGGGGCAGGTCAGCCCCAGCATTTT.

This clonotype was counted ten times or more. The chain carries TRBV6-6 and TRBJ1-6; D uncertain. The V end lost 0 bases, the J end lost 3 bases, and 6 bases lay between the germline ends. Germline CDR1 reads MNHNY; CDR2 reads SVGAGI (reference sequence). The CDR3 is 15 residues long. The chain's CDR3 is CASSYSGLYNSPLHF. CDR3 bases: TGTGCCAGCAGTTACTCCGGACTCTATAATTCACCCCTCCACTTT.

This clonotype was seen more than once but under ten times. The chain recombines TRBV10-3 with TRBJ2-5; D gene unclear. Germline lookup yields CDR1 ENHRY and CDR2 SYGVKD. V lost 6 bases, J lost 5 bases, and 7 bases lay in between. This CDR3 is 11 amino acids long. CDR3 protein: CAIRDLETQYF. CDR3 in DNA: TGTGCCATCAGGGACCTGGAGACCCAGTACTTC.

This clonotype appeared a few times. V is TRBV7-9 and J is TRBJ1-2; a weak D match, TRBD1 (5 bases). Between the trimmed V and J ends, which lost 5 bases and 1 base, there was a span of 17 bases. This CDR3 is built from 16 residues. Germline assignment: CDR1 SEHNR and CDR2 FQNEAQ (reference sequence). The CDR3 DNA sequence: TGTGCCAGCAGCCCCTACCCCGGGGGGAATAACTATGGCTACACCTTC. This translates into CASSPYPGGNNYGYTF.

A few counts support this clonotype. The chain couples TRBV7-8 to TRBJ2-3; D may be TRBD2 (6 bases). Germline CDR1 is SGHVS and CDR2 is FQNEAQ. The V end was cut by 6 bases, the J end by 0 bases, with 16 bases between. CDR3 size: 16 residues. The CDR3 loop reads CASSQAGRWSTDTQYF. For the CDR3, the DNA is TGTGCCAGCAGTCAGGCGGGGAGATGGAGCACAGATACGCAGTATTTT.

V is TRBV15 and J is TRBJ2-1, with 8 nucleotides matching TRBD2. Unmatched junction bases numbered 4, after V lost 5 bases and J lost 4 bases. This CDR3 is built from 14 residues. The V gene's germline CDR1 is LNHNV and CDR2 YYDKDF (reference sequence). In DNA form, the CDR3 reads TGTGCCACCAGCGGGGCGGGAGGTTACAATGAGCAGTTCTTC. This gives the protein CATSGAGGYNEQFF.

J is TRBJ2-3 and V is TRBV12-3 or TRBV12-4; 9 positions match TRBD1. Germline trimming cut 5 bases from V and 4 bases from J; bases unmatched to any gene: 7. This CDR3 is built from 15 residues. The CDR3 DNA sequence: TGTGCCAGCAGTCCCATGACAGGGGGATCAGATACGCAGTATTTT. Protein sequence: CASSPMTGGSDTQYF.